A single sample gave rise to the 14 T cell receptor beta chains below, sequenced in a study of cytomegalovirus exposure and HLA in healthy donors. The PCR used 60 Vbeta and 13 Jbeta primers. TCRdb's table, derived via immunoSEQ multiplex PCR, lists solely in-frame clones and lacks some. The sample totals around 100,000 clones. Sample: PBMCs. The receptors come from a man in his forties in good health and CMV-seronegative.

V and J are TRBV30 and TRBJ2-7; 11 nucleotides match TRBD2. With 3 bases clipped from V and 3 bases from J, the junction kept 7 bases outside the gene matches. CDR1 is GTSNPN and CDR2 is SVGIG in the germline V gene (reference sequence). This CDR3 has 15 residues. The CDR3 nucleotides are TGTGCCTGGAGGAATAGACTAGCGGGGCACTACGAGCAGTACTTC. As protein: CAWRNRLAGHYEQYF.

The chain joins TRBV27 to TRBJ1-2; D unresolved. V lost 6 bases to trimming and J lost 4 bases, with 12 bases between them. CDR3 length: 13 amino acids. Germline V gene sequence: CDR1 MNHEY, CDR2 SMNVEV (reference sequence). The CDR3 bases are TGTGCCAGCAGGTCAGCCATAGCCTATGGCTACACCTTC. Its translation is CASRSAIAYGYTF.

The CDR3 bases are TGTGCCAGCAGCTCCACTGAGACTCAGAGCACAGATACGCAGTATTTT. Protein product: CASSSTETQSTDTQYF. The chain couples TRBV13 to TRBJ2-3; D is unresolved. This CDR3 is built from 16 residues. From germline, CDR1 is PRHDT and CDR2 FYEKMQ (reference sequence). Trimming left V 4 bases short and J 0 bases short, with 14 bases between.

The rearrangement uses TRBV27 and TRBJ1-1, with 8 bases lining up with TRBD1. Trimming removed 5 bases from V and 3 bases from J; junction bases left unmatched: 11. Germline-derived CDR1 and CDR2 are MNHEY and SMNVEV (reference sequence). The CDR3 is 16 amino acids. The CDR3 DNA is TGTGCCAGCAGTCTCCAGGGGGCTAAGGTAGACACTGAAGCTTTCTTT. It translates to CASSLQGAKVDTEAFF.

This chain joins TRBV6-6 and TRBJ1-2; a weak D match, TRBD1 (6 bases). V shed 5 bases and J shed 6 bases, with 16 bases lying between them. From germline, CDR1 is MNHNY and CDR2 SVGAGI (reference sequence). This CDR3 spans 14 amino acids. CDR3 coding DNA: TGTGCCAGCAGTCCACCCCCAGGGGAAGATGGCTACACCTTC. It translates to CASSPPPGEDGYTF.

The V and J genes are TRBV6-4 and TRBJ2-3, with D possibly matching TRBD2 (6 bases). The CDR3 has 13 residues. Trimming took off 4 bases at V and 1 base at J, with 6 bases between the two ends. Per the germline V gene, CDR1 is MRHNA and CDR2 is SNTAGT. CDR3 sequence: CASSAGGTDTQYF. Written as DNA, the CDR3 is TGTGCCAGCAGTGCGGGGGGCACAGATACGCAGTATTTT.

The gene calls are TRBV5-4 and TRBJ2-7; no clear D gene. The CDR3 is 14 amino acids. Germline-derived CDR1 and CDR2 are SGHNT and YYREEE (reference sequence). The ends were cut back, 4 bases at V and 0 bases at J, with 11 bases in the middle. The CDR3 sequence is CASSLDRSSYEQYF. The CDR3 DNA is TGTGCCAGCAGCCTCGACCGGAGCTCCTACGAGCAGTACTTC. The full variable domain, rest sourced from reference TRBV5-4 and TRBJ2-7, is ETGVTQSPTHLIKTRGQQVTLRCSSQSGHNTVSWYQQALGQGPQFIFQYYREEENGRGNFPPRFSGLQFPNYSSELNVNALELDDSALYLCASSLDRSSYEQYFGPGTRLTVT.

The CDR3 nucleotides are TGCGCCAGCAGCCAAGCGACAGCCCCTGGAAACACCATATATTTT. Its protein is CASSQATAPGNTIYF. The rearrangement uses TRBV4-1 and TRBJ1-3; the D gene is possibly TRBD1 (5 bases). The CDR3 runs to 15 residues. Germline CDR1 is MGHRA and CDR2 is YSYEKL. V was cut by 1 base and J by 2 bases, with 9 bases left in between.

The chain combines TRBV9 with TRBJ2-1, with TRBD2 matching over 8 bases. This CDR3 region has 16 residues. V was pared by 2 bases and J by 8 bases, with 12 bases of the junction left unmatched. Germline values: CDR1 SGDLS, CDR2 YYNGEE. The CDR3 is CASSVGGTSLKDEQFF. CDR3 sequence (DNA): TGTGCCAGCAGCGTGGGAGGGACTAGTCTTAAGGATGAGCAGTTCTTC.

The genes are TRBV29-1 and TRBJ1-6; a weak D match, TRBD1 (6 bases). The CDR3 sequence is 15 residues long. Trimming cost V 7 bases and J 8 bases, with 21 bases left between them. Germline values: CDR1 SQVTM, CDR2 ANQGSEA. The CDR3 protein is CSAKVTGTDDSPLHF. The CDR3 bases are TGCAGCGCCAAAGTTACAGGGACGGACGATTCACCCCTCCACTTT.

The rearrangement links TRBV7-9 to TRBJ1-2; possibly TRBD1 for D (6 bases). This CDR3 comprises 15 residues. Trimming removed 5 bases from V and 0 bases from J, with 13 bases in between. Germline V gene lookup returns CDR1 SEHNR and CDR2 FQNEAQ (reference sequence). CDR3 in amino acids: CASSNWTAANYGYTF. The DNA for the CDR3 is TGTGCCAGCAGCAACTGGACAGCCGCTAACTATGGCTACACCTTC.

This chain joins TRBV30 and TRBJ1-1, with D possibly being TRBD1 (5 bases). V dropped 3 bases and J dropped 3 bases, with 11 bases sitting between them. CDR3 length: 13 residues. CDR1 and CDR2 from the germline V gene are GTSNPN and SVGIG (reference sequence). DNA of the CDR3: TGTGCCTGGAGCGACAGCTGGTACACTGAAGCTTTCTTT. Amino acid sequence: CAWSDSWYTEAFF.

This chain connects TRBV27 to TRBJ1-1; the D gene is possibly TRBD1 (6 bases). The CDR3 has 14 amino acids. Germline V gene sequence: CDR1 MNHEY, CDR2 SMNVEV (reference sequence). The V end was cut by 7 bases, the J end by 1 base, with 13 bases between. The CDR3 region is CASIQTGTNTEAFF. The CDR3 DNA follows: TGTGCCAGCATCCAAACAGGGACGAACACTGAAGCTTTCTTT.

The V call is TRBV6-1, the J call TRBJ2-7; the D is unclear. The CDR3 runs 12 residues. The germline V gene encodes CDR1 MNHNS and CDR2 SASEGT. As DNA, the CDR3 is TGTGCGGTCAAGGCACAGTCCTACGAGCAGTACTTC. Translating gives CAVKAQSYEQYF.